A single sample is the source of the 25 T cell receptor beta chains below, sequenced in a study of T cells after yellow fever vaccination (dated by TCRdb to between 2019 and 2020). The sample's treatment or condition, from its label and the paper: live attenuated yellow fever vaccine strain. The library came from 5' RACE. For sequencing, an Illumina NovaSeq 6000 was employed. TCRdb reanalyzed the raw reads on its own, using fastp at Q25 for trimming and MiXCR for clone calling, and kept in-frame beta chains. CDR3 protein sequences are deduplicated, and each keeps its most common genes and DNA. Recorded for this sample are approximately 330,000 distinct CDR3 sequences; about 4% of them occurred a single time. The ten largest clones represent roughly 24% of the sample. The sample was PBMCs, taken 5 days after the yellow fever booster vaccination. These receptors were obtained from a man aged 18 to 30 who received the YFV17D yellow fever vaccine.

This clonotype was detected many times. The rearrangement uses TRBV16 and TRBJ2-1; D possibly matches TRBD1 or TRBD2 (5 bases each). This CDR3 contains 15 residues. The germline V gene has CDR1 KGHSY and CDR2 FQNENV. V dropped 2 bases and J dropped 4 bases, with 12 bases sitting between them. CDR3 nucleotide sequence: TGTGCCAGCAGCCAAGGGGGTCTTGTTTACAATGAGCAGTTCTTC. This codes for CASSQGGLVYNEQFF.

This clonotype has just a few counts. The chain couples TRBV11-3 to TRBJ2-1; D is unclear. The CDR3 covers 14 residues. Germline V CDR1 and CDR2: SGHNT, YENEEA. Deletions cut 5 bases from V and 2 bases from J, with 10 bases between. This CDR3 is CASSQRNAYNEQFF. In DNA form, the CDR3 reads TGTGCCAGCAGCCAACGTAACGCCTACAATGAGCAGTTCTTC.

This clonotype came up many times. The chain combines TRBV6-5 with TRBJ1-1; TRBD1 is a possible D gene (5 bases). Germline assignment: CDR1 MNHEY and CDR2 SVGAGI. This CDR3 is 13 amino acids long. V lost 2 bases and J 3 bases, leaving 7 bases between the germline ends. CDR3 sequence: CASSYGRDTEAFF. The DNA for the CDR3 is TGTGCCAGCAGTTACGGCAGGGACACTGAAGCTTTCTTT.

This clonotype was counted a few times. The rearrangement joins TRBV5-1 to TRBJ2-5; 8 nucleotides agree with TRBD2. CDR3 length equals 16 residues. The V segment lost 0 bases and the J segment 4 bases; nucleotides outside the gene matches: 8. The V gene's germline CDR1 is SGHRS and CDR2 YFSETQ. CDR3 coding DNA: TGCGCCAGCAGCTTGGCCGGGAGGGGAGGACGAGAGACCCAGTACTTC. Translated, it gives CASSLAGRGGRETQYF.

This clonotype was picked up a small number of times. The V call is TRBV7-8, the J call TRBJ2-7; D is ambiguous. The CDR3 runs 14 residues. Trimming pared 0 bases from V and 0 bases from J, leaving 6 bases between. The V gene's germline CDR1 is SGHVS and CDR2 FQNEAQ. The CDR3 DNA follows: TGTGCCAGCAGCTTAGCCCCGGTCTCCTACGAGCAGTACGTC. Protein sequence: CASSLAPVSYEQYV.

This chain connects TRBV18 to TRBJ2-7; 10 bases map to TRBD1. Trimming removed 6 bases from V and 6 bases from J; junction bases left unmatched: 8. This CDR3 region has 14 residues. Germline V gene lookup returns CDR1 KGHSH and CDR2 LQKENI. The CDR3 reads CASSGGQGTIEQYF. Written as DNA, the CDR3 is TGTGCCAGCTCCGGGGGACAGGGGACGATCGAGCAGTACTTC.

This clonotype was counted a few times. Written as DNA, the CDR3 is TGTGCCAGCAGTCCCGGGGGGGTAGGGACAGATACGCAGTATTTT. As protein: CASSPGGVGTDTQYF. The gene calls are TRBV28 and TRBJ2-3, with 8 positions matching TRBD2. CDR1 and CDR2 from the germline V gene are MDHEN and SYDVKM. This CDR3 spans 15 amino acids. V trimming: 5 bases; J trimming: 3 bases; junction bases outside the gene matches: 7.

This clonotype was recorded many times. The chain recombines TRBV7-9 with TRBJ2-1; D may correspond to TRBD1 or TRBD2 (7 bases each). Germline assignment: CDR1 SEHNR and CDR2 FQNEAQ (reference sequence). The length of the CDR3 is 14 residues. The V end lost 4 bases, the J end lost 8 bases, and 15 bases lay between the germline ends. The chain's CDR3 is CASSSQGGRDEQFF. The CDR3 coding sequence is TGTGCCAGCAGCTCGCAGGGGGGGAGAGATGAGCAGTTCTTC.

In this sample, this clonotype turned up many times. The J gene is TRBJ2-5, the V gene TRBV10-3, with TRBD1 matching 9 bases. Germline-derived CDR1 and CDR2 are ENHRY and SYGVKD. V shed 10 bases, J shed 4 bases, and the junction held 10 bases outside the gene matches. The CDR3 is made up of 14 amino acids. CDR3 in amino acids: CATAGQGERETQYF. CDR3 sequence (DNA): TGTGCCACGGCGGGACAGGGAGAGAGAGAGACCCAGTACTTC.

The rearrangement links TRBV7-2 to TRBJ2-3, with a tentative D call TRBD1 (5 bases). Per germline, CDR1 SGHTA and CDR2 FQGNSA. The CDR3 is 15 amino acids. The ends were cut back, 5 bases at V and 3 bases at J, with 15 bases in the middle. CDR3 DNA: TGTGCCAGCAGCCGACAGTTTTCCTCTACAGATACGCAGTATTTT. The encoded protein is CASSRQFSSTDTQYF. Using reference TRBV7-2 and TRBJ2-3 for the parts outside the CDR3, the full variable domain is GAGVSQSPSNKVTEKGKDVELRCDPISGHTALYWYRQSLGQGLEFLIYFQGNSAPDKSGLPSDRFSAERTGGSVSTLTIQRTQQEDSAVYLCASSRQFSSTDTQYFGPGTRLTVL.

In its sample, this clonotype was seen many times. This chain links TRBV5-6 with TRBJ2-2; D unresolved. Trimming stripped 1 base from V and 3 bases from J, with 7 bases between. The V gene's germline CDR1 is SGHDT and CDR2 YYEEEE. The CDR3 runs 14 residues. The CDR3 DNA sequence: TGTGCCAGCAGCTTGTCCCCCCACACCGGGGAGCTGTTTTTT. Translating it yields CASSLSPHTGELFF.

This clonotype was detected only a few times. CDR3 sequence: CASSFFGQGRGQETQYF. DNA of the CDR3: TGTGCCAGCAGTTTTTTTGGACAGGGAAGGGGCCAAGAGACCCAGTACTTC. This sequence joins TRBV28 and TRBJ2-5, with TRBD1 matching over 8 bases. V shed 3 bases and J 1 base; nucleotides not matched to a gene: 10. CDR1 is MDHEN, CDR2 SYDVKM, per germline. The CDR3 has 17 residues.

This clonotype came up a few times. V usage is TRBV5-4 and J usage is TRBJ2-2, with D maybe TRBD1 (5 bases). Germline lookup yields CDR1 SGHNT and CDR2 YYREEE (reference sequence). V gave up 7 bases and J gave up 7 bases, with 17 bases separating them. The CDR3 has 14 residues. The CDR3 sequence: CASSWLGAVGELFF. CDR3 coding DNA: TGTGCCAGCTCTTGGTTAGGGGCAGTCGGGGAGCTGTTTTTT.

This clonotype occurred a few times. The rearrangement uses TRBV24-1 and TRBJ2-3; D perhaps matches TRBD2 (5 bases). The CDR3 length is 13 residues. CDR1 is KGHDR and CDR2 is SFDVKD in the germline V gene. Trimming cost V 2 bases and J 7 bases, with 9 bases left between them. The CDR3, as DNA: TGTGCCACCAGTGATTCCGGGGTCTATACGCAGTATTTT. Protein product: CATSDSGVYTQYF.

This clonotype was detected a few times. The gene calls are TRBV5-1 and TRBJ2-1, with 9 bases matching TRBD2. Trimming cost V 3 bases and J 6 bases; bases outside gene matches: 13. The CDR3 runs to 17 residues. The germline gives CDR1 SGHRS, CDR2 YFSETQ. CDR3 bases: TGCGCCAGCAGCTCCCCCCGGGCGGGGGGGCCGTTCAATGAGCAGTTCTTC. Amino acid sequence: CASSSPRAGGPFNEQFF. The full variable domain, with the rest looked up from reference TRBV5-1 and TRBJ2-1, is KAGVTQTPRYLIKTRGQQVTLSCSPISGHRSVSWYQQTPGQGLQFLFEYFSETQRNKGNFPGRFSGRQFSNSRSEMNVSTLELGDSALYLCASSSPRAGGPFNEQFFGPGTRLTVL.

In this sample, this clonotype turned up a few times. This chain connects TRBV6-5 to TRBJ1-5, with D maybe TRBD1 (6 bases). Deletions cut 2 bases from V and 4 bases from J, with 9 bases between. The CDR3 consists of 14 residues. Per the germline V gene, CDR1 is MNHEY and CDR2 is SVGAGI. The CDR3 coding sequence is TGTGCCAGCAGTTACAACAGGGAGAATCAGCCCCAGCATTTT. It is translated as CASSYNRENQPQHF.

This clonotype showed up many times. This sequence joins TRBV9 and TRBJ1-5; possible D gene TRBD1, 5 bases. CDR1 and CDR2 (germline): SGDLS, YYNGEE. This CDR3 comprises 14 residues. Trimming took off 0 bases at V and 7 bases at J, with 11 bases between the two ends. CDR3 loop: CASSVGTGDQPQHF. For the CDR3, the DNA is TGTGCCAGCAGCGTAGGGACCGGGGACCAGCCCCAGCATTTT.

This clonotype was counted only a few times. The J gene is TRBJ2-3, the V gene TRBV5-1; 7 bases align to TRBD1. CDR3 length: 15 amino acids. Germline assignment: CDR1 SGHRS and CDR2 YFSETQ. The junction had 7 bases not matched to a gene; V was cut back by 1 base and J by 5 bases. The CDR3 loop reads CASSLSPGGQDTQYF. The CDR3 DNA follows: TGCGCCAGCAGCTTGAGTCCAGGGGGACAAGATACGCAGTATTTT.

At least ten counts were recorded for this clonotype. Mismatch with germline at one junction end may stem from a read error. This chain joins TRBV5-1 and TRBJ1-2, with no clear D. Germline V gives CDR1 SGHRS, CDR2 YFSETQ. CDR3 length: 14 residues. CDR3 residues: CASSLGGSNYGYTF. CDR3 nucleotides: TGTGCCAGCAGCTTAGGTGGCAGTAACTATGGCTACACCTTC.

In its sample, this clonotype was seen a few times. The chain links TRBV5-6 to TRBJ2-1; D is unclear. CDR1 is SGHDT and CDR2 is YYEEEE in the germline V gene. The V and J ends lost 0 bases and 2 bases respectively, with 9 bases between them. The CDR3 is made up of 15 amino acids. CDR3 amino acids: CASSLGQVTYNEQFF. The CDR3 DNA sequence: TGTGCCAGCAGCTTGGGCCAGGTAACCTACAATGAGCAGTTCTTC.

The gene calls are TRBV4-3 and TRBJ2-7; 10 bases agree with TRBD2. The germline V gene encodes CDR1 LGHNA and CDR2 YSLEER. Trimming took 4 bases from V and 0 from J; bases not matched to a gene: 9. There are 17 residues in the CDR3. As DNA, the CDR3 is TGCGCCAGCAGCCCCCCGCCAGCGGGGGGGCTCTCCTACGAGCAGTACGTC. Protein: CASSPPPAGGLSYEQYV.

The sample holds many counts of this clonotype. The chain has TRBV5-1 and TRBJ2-5; either TRBD1 or TRBD2 may supply D (6 bases each). The ends were cut back, 0 bases at V and 4 bases at J, with 16 bases in the middle. The CDR3 is 16 amino acids. Germline V gene sequence: CDR1 SGHRS, CDR2 YFSETQ. The CDR3 spells CASSLEGGLRSETQYF. In DNA form, the CDR3 reads TGCGCCAGCAGCTTGGAAGGGGGGCTGAGGTCAGAGACCCAGTACTTC.

This clonotype was counted many times. The chain recombines TRBV5-1 with TRBJ2-3, with D possibly matching TRBD1 (5 bases). The germline gives CDR1 SGHRS, CDR2 YFSETQ. V gave up 2 bases and J gave up 6 bases, with 10 bases separating them. CDR3 length: 13 amino acids. The chain's CDR3 is CASSFTGHDTQYF. CDR3 coding DNA: TGCGCCAGCAGCTTTACCGGACATGATACGCAGTATTTT.

This clonotype was detected many times. The gene calls are TRBV28 and TRBJ2-3, with 8 bases matching TRBD2. Germline CDR1 reads MDHEN; CDR2 reads SYDVKM. J lost 5 bases, V lost 6 bases, and 1 base had no gene match. The CDR3 runs 12 residues. The CDR3 spells CASRGLVDTQYF. CDR3 nucleotides: TGTGCCAGCAGGGGACTAGTAGATACGCAGTATTTT.

This clonotype was counted between two and nine times. The V call is TRBV5-1, the J call TRBJ2-1, with D possibly matching TRBD1 (5 bases). V lost 0 bases, J lost 10 bases, and 11 bases lay in between. This CDR3 comprises 13 residues. Germline loops: CDR1 SGHRS, CDR2 YFSETQ. In DNA, the CDR3 is TGCGCCAGCAGCTTGGAGTTCCAGGGAGAGCAGTTCTTC. It is translated as CASSLEFQGEQFF.